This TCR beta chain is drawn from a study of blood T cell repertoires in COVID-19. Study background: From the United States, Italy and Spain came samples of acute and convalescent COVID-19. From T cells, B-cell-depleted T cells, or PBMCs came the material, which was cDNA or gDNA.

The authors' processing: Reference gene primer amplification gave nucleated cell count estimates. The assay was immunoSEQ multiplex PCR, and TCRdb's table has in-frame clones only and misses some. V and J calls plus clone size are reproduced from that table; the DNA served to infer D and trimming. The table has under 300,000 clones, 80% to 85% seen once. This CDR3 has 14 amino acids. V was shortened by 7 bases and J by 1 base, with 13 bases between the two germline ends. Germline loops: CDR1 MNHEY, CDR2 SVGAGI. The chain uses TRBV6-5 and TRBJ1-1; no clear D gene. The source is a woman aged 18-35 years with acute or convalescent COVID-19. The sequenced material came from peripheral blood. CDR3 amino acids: CASIFGSGNTEAFF. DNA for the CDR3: TGTGCCAGCATTTTTGGGAGTGGGAACACTGAAGCTTTCTTT.